The text below deals with one TCR beta chain. The length of the CDR3 is 18 residues. J was trimmed by 4 bases and V by 2 bases; bases with no gene match: 11. Germline V gene sequence: CDR1 SGHTA, CDR2 FQGTGA. The entirety of the isolated RNA underwent reverse transcription, so expressed TCRB transcripts were sequenced. Here immunoSEQ multiplex PCR was the method, and the copy in TCRdb shows in-frame clones only, minus some. Counted here are a few hundred thousand clones, over 25% occurring once; the ten biggest clones make up roughly 0.066%. The entry originates in a study of beta chain features in type 1 diabetes. One heparinised draw of blood, averaging roughly 0.12 L, came from each donor.

This TCR derives from a man between 18 and 35 years old in good health. What was sequenced was naive CD4+ T cells from blood. The V call is TRBV7-3, the J call TRBJ2-7; 13 bases agree with TRBD2. The CDR3 region is CASSLYSPTSGGLYEQYF. DNA for the CDR3: TGTGCCAGCAGCTTATATTCCCCGACTAGCGGGGGGTTGTACGAGCAGTACTTC.